The clone carrying this T cell receptor beta chain was seen a handful of times. The source of the sample is a study of response to subunit inactivated influenza vaccine. The germline CDR1 and CDR2 sequences are SGHTA and FQGNSA. V lost 6 bases to trimming and J lost 5 bases, with 10 bases between them. The CDR3 is 12 amino acids. TCRdb ran MiXCR on the RT-PCR reads and lists one entry per CDR3 protein. Here the sample spans 800,000 to 1,000,000 distinct CDR3 sequences, less than 25% being singletons. The material sequenced was PBMCs from blood, taken around 5 days after vaccination. The rearrangement links TRBV7-2 to TRBJ1-2; D perhaps matches TRBD1 (5 bases). The TCR originated in a man aged 45 to 65 who received an inactivated influenza vaccine. The chain's CDR3 is CASRGQRYGYTF. DNA of the CDR3: TGTGCCAGCAGGGGGCAGAGGTATGGCTACACCTTC.